The 5 T cell receptor beta chains below come from one sample, sequenced in a study of CD8+CD57+ T cells in acquired aplastic anemia. For CDR3 and TCR beta VDJ profiling, genomic DNA was the template used. MiXCR, run by TCRdb on the reads, gives a single entry per CDR3 protein. The data contain 150,000 to 200,000 distinct CDR3 sequences, 40% to 50% of them singletons. Material: sorted CD4+, CD8+, or CD8+CD57+ T cells (not recorded which) from PBMCs. These receptors all stem from a human donor in good health.

The rearrangement joins TRBV20-1 to TRBJ2-1, with a possible D match to TRBD2 (5 bases). Trimming took off 0 bases at V and 6 bases at J, with 6 bases between the two ends. The CDR3 is 12 amino acids. Germline-derived CDR1 and CDR2 are DFQATT and SNEGSKA (reference sequence). Here the CDR3 reads CSARDRGNEQFF. In DNA form, the CDR3 reads TGCAGTGCTAGAGATCGGGGCAATGAGCAGTTCTTC.

For this clonotype: A junction end diverges from the germline sequence, so it may reflect a read error. The chain carries TRBV12-3 or TRBV12-4 and TRBJ2-7; 7 bases align to TRBD2. This CDR3 has 14 residues. The CDR3 here is CASSLGARDYEQHF. The CDR3 DNA is TGTGCCAGCAGCCTAGGGGCTAGGGACTACGAGCAGCACTTC.

The rearrangement links TRBV27 to TRBJ2-3; D might be TRBD1 (6 bases). CDR3 length equals 15 residues. The V and J ends lost 0 bases and 3 bases respectively, with 10 bases between them. Germline CDR1 is MNHEY and CDR2 is SMNVEV (reference sequence). As DNA, the CDR3 is TGTGCCAGCAGTTTATCTGGGGACACTACAGATACGCAGTATTTT. It encodes CASSLSGDTTDTQYF.

This chain connects TRBV15 to TRBJ2-1; 10 nucleotides agree with TRBD1. The germline CDR1 and CDR2 sequences are LNHNV and YYDKDF (reference sequence). The ends lost 9 bases at V and 8 bases at J; junction bases unmatched: 10. The CDR3 runs to 14 residues. DNA for the CDR3: TGTGCCACGTGCTCCGGGACAGGGGCATATGAGCAGTTCTTC. Translation: CATCSGTGAYEQFF.

The V gene is TRBV2, the J gene TRBJ2-7; the D is unclear. Trimming removed 6 bases from V and 2 bases from J, with 11 bases in between. The germline gives CDR1 SNHLY, CDR2 FYNNEI. The length of the CDR3 is 13 residues. The CDR3 sequence: CASRYSAPYEQYF. The CDR3 DNA follows: TGTGCCAGCAGGTACTCAGCCCCCTACGAGCAGTACTTC.